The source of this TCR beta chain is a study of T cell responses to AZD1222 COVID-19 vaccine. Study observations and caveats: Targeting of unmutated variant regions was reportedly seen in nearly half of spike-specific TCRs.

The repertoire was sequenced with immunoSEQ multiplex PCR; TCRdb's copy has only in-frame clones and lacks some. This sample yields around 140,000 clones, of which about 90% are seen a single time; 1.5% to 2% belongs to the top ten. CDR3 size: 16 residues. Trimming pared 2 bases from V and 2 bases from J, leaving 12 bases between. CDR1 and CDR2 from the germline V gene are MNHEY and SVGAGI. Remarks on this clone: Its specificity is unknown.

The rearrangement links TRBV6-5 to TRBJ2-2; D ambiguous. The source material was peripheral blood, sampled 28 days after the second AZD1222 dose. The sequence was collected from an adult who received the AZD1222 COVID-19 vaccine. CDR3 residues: CASSYIEPFNTGELFF. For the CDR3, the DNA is TGTGCCAGCAGTTACATCGAACCGTTTAACACCGGGGAGCTGTTTTTT.